One sample yielded the 13 T cell receptor beta chains listed below, sequenced in a study of vaccination effects on CD4 cells after COVID-19. Before sequencing, viral peptide pools were used by the ViraFEST assay to expand antigen-specific CD4+ T cells. On day 10 of culture, CD4+ T cells were separated out. The vaccine recipients had no prior SARS-CoV-2 infection, with negative nucleocapsid antibodies. Libraries were prepared by immunoSEQ multiplex PCR; TCRdb keeps only in-frame clonotypes and omits some of them. Of tens of thousands of clones detected, around 79% appear once; the ten largest clones hold 10%. For these receptors, no antigen is known. The sequences come from CD4+ T cells from PBMCs cultured with SARS-CoV-2 spike peptides, collected before COVID-19 vaccination. The source is a human donor who received a COVID-19 vaccine.

This clone was picked up a small number of times. The chain recombines TRBV18 with TRBJ2-5; 9 positions agree with TRBD1. Per germline, CDR1 KGHSH and CDR2 LQKENI. The CDR3 sequence is 14 residues long. V gave up 3 bases and J gave up 7 bases; unmatched junction bases: 6. The DNA of the CDR3 is TGTGCCAGCTCACCCCTCAGGGGACAGGGGACCCAGTACTTC. It is translated as CASSPLRGQGTQYF.

The chain joins TRBV3-1 (or the pseudogene TRBV3-2) to TRBJ1-1, with 8 bases fitting TRBD1. The CDR3 is 15 amino acids. Trimming removed 4 bases from V and 6 bases from J; junction bases left unmatched: 10. Germline values: CDR1 LGHDT, CDR2 YNNKEL (reference sequence). The CDR3 sequence is CASSPFGQGRAEAFF. The CDR3, as DNA: TGTGCCAGCAGCCCATTCGGACAGGGCCGGGCTGAAGCTTTCTTT.

The chain carries TRBV12-3 or TRBV12-4 and TRBJ2-5; D may be TRBD2 (5 bases). The CDR3 extends over 13 amino acids. Trimming left V 6 bases short and J 4 bases short, with 12 bases between. Here the CDR3 DNA reads TGTGCCAGCAGCACTAGACCCCCAGAGACCCAGTACTTC. Protein: CASSTRPPETQYF.

The CDR3 region is CASSPRGAPIGELFF. CDR3 nucleotides: TGTGCCAGCAGCCCACGGGGGGCCCCGATCGGGGAGCTGTTTTTT. This chain links TRBV3-1 (or the pseudogene TRBV3-2) with TRBJ2-2; tentatively, D is TRBD2 (7 bases). In germline, CDR1 is LGHDT, CDR2 YNNKEL (reference sequence). Trimming stripped 4 bases from V and 7 bases from J, with 16 bases between. This CDR3 has 15 amino acids.

This clone was detected once. The V and J genes are TRBV3-1 (or the pseudogene TRBV3-2) and TRBJ1-1, with D tentatively TRBD1 (6 bases). V dropped 3 bases and J dropped 3 bases, with 14 bases sitting between them. The length of the CDR3 is 15 residues. The V gene's germline CDR1 is LGHDT and CDR2 YNNKEL (reference sequence). The CDR3 here is CASSQGHRADTEAFF. DNA of the CDR3: TGTGCCAGCAGCCAGGGCCACAGGGCAGACACTGAAGCTTTCTTT.

The chain joins TRBV2 to TRBJ2-1; 8 nucleotides align to TRBD2. Unmatched junction bases numbered 2, after V lost 2 bases and J lost 2 bases. Germline V gene data show CDR1 as SNHLY and CDR2 as FYNNEI. CDR3 length: 15 amino acids. CDR3 DNA sequence: TGTGCCAGCAGTGAACGGCGGGGGGCCTACAATGAGCAGTTCTTC. Amino acid sequence: CASSERRGAYNEQFF.

The J gene is TRBJ2-1, the V gene TRBV24-1; TRBD2 matches 7 bases. The CDR3 length is 13 residues. CDR1 and CDR2 from the germline V gene are KGHDR and SFDVKD. V dropped 5 bases and J dropped 9; count of bases not matched to a gene: 6. The CDR3 loop is CATSVGTTREQFF. The CDR3 bases are TGTGCCACCAGTGTCGGGACTACCCGTGAGCAGTTCTTC.

V gene TRBV5-1 combines with J gene TRBJ2-3; 12 positions match TRBD2. Germline V gene sequence: CDR1 SGHRS, CDR2 YFSETQ. The V gene end was trimmed by 3 bases and the J gene end by 0 bases; junction bases not matched to a gene: 5. CDR3 length equals 17 residues. The CDR3 nucleotides are TGCGCCAGCAGCTGGGGGACTAGCGGGCGGAGCACAGATACGCAGTATTTT. It encodes CASSWGTSGRSTDTQYF.

The rearrangement links TRBV6-2 or TRBV6-3 to TRBJ2-2; D gene uncertain. V was trimmed by 4 bases and J by 1 base, leaving 10 bases between them. This CDR3 comprises 15 residues. The germline V gene encodes CDR1 MNHEY and CDR2 SVGEGT. CDR3 sequence: CASSLSQLNTGELFF. CDR3 bases: TGTGCCAGCAGTTTATCACAGTTGAACACCGGGGAGCTGTTTTTT.

This clone counts as medium-sized (0.01 to 0.1%). The chain couples TRBV5-8 to TRBJ1-5; TRBD1 might be the D (6 bases). V was shortened by 4 bases and J by 3 bases, with 14 bases between the two germline ends. Germline V lookup: CDR1 SGHTS, CDR2 YDEGEE. There are 15 residues in the CDR3. CDR3: CASSLGQKINQPQHF. CDR3 DNA sequence: TGTGCCAGCAGCCTCGGACAGAAAATCAATCAGCCCCAGCATTTT. Using reference TRBV5-8 and TRBJ1-5 for the parts outside the CDR3, the full variable domain is EAGVTQSPTHLIKTRGQQATLRCSPISGHTSVYWYQQALGLGLQFLLWYDEGEERNRGNFPPRFSGRQFPNYSSELNVNALELEDSALYLCASSLGQKINQPQHFGDGTRLSIL.

V is TRBV7-6 and J is TRBJ1-4; a weak D match, TRBD1 (5 bases). CDR3 size: 15 residues. The germline V gene has CDR1 SGHVS and CDR2 FNYEAQ. V dropped 5 bases and J dropped 0 bases, with 10 bases sitting between them. In DNA, the CDR3 is TGTGCCAGCAGCCCCCGGGGGGCAACTAATGAAAAACTGTTTTTT. It yields the protein CASSPRGATNEKLFF.

This rearrangement joins TRBV5-1 to TRBJ1-1; a weak D match, TRBD1 (5 bases). The length of the CDR3 is 15 residues. The V gene's germline CDR1 is SGHRS and CDR2 YFSETQ. Trimming removed 4 bases from V and 1 base from J, with 14 bases in between. The CDR3 bases are TGCGCCAGCAGCCCTTCCCCAGGGCAGAACACTGAAGCTTTCTTT. Protein sequence: CASSPSPGQNTEAFF.

In this sample, this clone turned up once. The chain employs TRBV18 and TRBJ2-1; D call uncertain. There are 17 residues in the CDR3. Germline CDR1 reads KGHSH; CDR2 reads LQKENI. Trimming cost V 3 bases and J 0 bases, with 15 bases left between them. The CDR3 protein is CASSPLIDPSSYNEQFF. The CDR3 DNA follows: TGTGCCAGCTCACCCTTGATCGACCCCAGCTCCTACAATGAGCAGTTCTTC.